A selection of T cell receptor beta chains follows, all from one sample in a study of metastatic and nonmetastatic thyroid tumors. With MiXCR, TCRdb called clones anew from the PCR reads. The sample records about 35,000 clones, about a sixth being singletons. Sample: blood. These receptors originate from a male donor with papillary thyroid cancer or a benign thyroid nodule (not recorded which). Some clones in this sample may be carry-over from other donors' samples. The CDR3 runs from the conserved cysteine through the conserved F or W. The D gene is left open where the match is weak. The size field is filled for only some rows; it gives once, few, many or a size class.

TRBV3-1	TRBJ1-1	NA	many	TGTGCCAGCAGCCATGGCCGTAGGGAAGCTTTCTTT	CASSHGRREAFF
TRBV19	TRBJ2-2	NA	many	TGTGCCAGTATGTCGCGGGCAGGCGGGACCGGGGAGCTGTTTTTT	CASMSRAGGTGELFF
TRBV12-3/TRBV12-4	TRBJ1-2	NA	many	TGTGCCAGCAGTTACGGCGGCTATGGCTACACCTTC	CASSYGGYGYTF
TRBV5-6	TRBJ2-1	NA	NA	TGTGCCAGCAGCTTGGCCCTAATATACAATGAGCAGTTCTTC	CASSLALIYNEQFF
TRBV2	TRBJ2-3	TRBD1	many	TGTGCCAGCAGTGACGCCGAGGGGGCTAGCACAGATACGCAGTATTTT	CASSDAEGASTDTQYF
TRBV27	TRBJ2-7	NA	many	TGTGCCAGCAGTAAAACTTTATATGGAGGCTACGAGCAGTACTTC	CASSKTLYGGYEQYF
TRBV29-1	TRBJ1-6	NA	many	TGCAGCGCCCTGGGGCACATATATAATTCACCCCTCCACTTT	CSALGHIYNSPLHF
TRBV6-6	TRBJ1-1	NA	many	TGTGCCAGCAGACTACTCGACAGGAACGCTGAAGCTTTCTTT	CASRLLDRNAEAFF
TRBV11-2	TRBJ2-5	TRBD2	many	TGTGCCAGCAGCTTACGCGCTAGCGGGGACCAAGAGACCCAGTACTTC	CASSLRASGDQETQYF
TRBV4-1	TRBJ2-7	TRBD2	many	TGCGCCAGCAGCCAAGATCTTCAGCGGGAGGTCCTCGAGCAGTACTTC	CASSQDLQREVLEQYF
TRBV9	TRBJ1-3	NA	medium-sized	TGTGCCAGCAGCGTAGGTGGGTTTAGCTCTGGAAACACCATATATTTT	CASSVGGFSSGNTIYF